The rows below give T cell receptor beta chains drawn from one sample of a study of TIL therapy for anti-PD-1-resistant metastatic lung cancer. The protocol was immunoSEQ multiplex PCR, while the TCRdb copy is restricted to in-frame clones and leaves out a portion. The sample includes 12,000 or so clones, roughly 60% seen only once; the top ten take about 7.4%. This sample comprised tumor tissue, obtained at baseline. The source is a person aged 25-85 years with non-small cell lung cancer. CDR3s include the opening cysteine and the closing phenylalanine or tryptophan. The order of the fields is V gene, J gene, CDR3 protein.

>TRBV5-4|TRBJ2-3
CASSFLHGGDTQYF
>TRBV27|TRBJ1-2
CASSSGTPNYGYTF
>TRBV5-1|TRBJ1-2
CASSAGQGYGYTF
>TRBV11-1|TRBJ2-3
CASSSRTPTDTQYF
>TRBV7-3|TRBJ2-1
CASKSILGEQFF
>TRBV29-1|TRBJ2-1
CSVEGSLDGEQFF
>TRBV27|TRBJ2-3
CASSSVAELQYF
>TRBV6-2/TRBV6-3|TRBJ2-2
CASSYGGTHNTGELFF
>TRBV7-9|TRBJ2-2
CASSPRTGTGELFF
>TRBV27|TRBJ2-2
CASSLAGAPTGELFF
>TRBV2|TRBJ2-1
CASSALKAVGEQFF
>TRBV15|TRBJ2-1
CATSGDNEQFF
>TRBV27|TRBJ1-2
CASSPQQGGYTF
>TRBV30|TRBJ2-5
CAWSVPAGGSQETQYF
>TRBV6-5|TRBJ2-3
CASTLLAGADTQYF
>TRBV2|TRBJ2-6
CASSDQSSGANVLTF
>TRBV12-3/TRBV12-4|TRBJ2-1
CASNLEGRNEQFF
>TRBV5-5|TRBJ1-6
CASSNAGTGGKAYLHF
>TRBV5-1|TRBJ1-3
CASSPEVRSGNTIYF
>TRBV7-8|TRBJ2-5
CASSLSSSTGQETQYF
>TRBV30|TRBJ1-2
CAWSVDWGHYGYTF
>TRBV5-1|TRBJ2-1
CASSLVALGSYNEQFF
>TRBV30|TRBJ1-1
CAWSLTGTEAFF
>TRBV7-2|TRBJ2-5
CASSLSGTGTQYF
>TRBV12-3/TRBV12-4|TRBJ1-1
CASRGQTNTEAFF
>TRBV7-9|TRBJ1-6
CASSLNLNSPLHF
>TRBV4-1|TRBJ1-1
CASSPGNTEAFF
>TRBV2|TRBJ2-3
CASYRSASTDTQYF
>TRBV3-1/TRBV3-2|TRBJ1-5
CAGRRDPSNQPQHF
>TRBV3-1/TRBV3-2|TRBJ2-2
CASSQDQPPRDGELFF
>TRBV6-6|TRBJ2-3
CTSSQRDATDTQYF
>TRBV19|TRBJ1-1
CASSIDRVPEAFF
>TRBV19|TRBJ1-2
CASSTRDRVGGYTF
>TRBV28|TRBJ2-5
CASSFYSGLRETQYF
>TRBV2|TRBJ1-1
CASSEIPQRDRGNTEAFF
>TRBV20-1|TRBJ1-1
CSARDEGVFF
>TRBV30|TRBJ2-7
CAWSLGSAYEQYF
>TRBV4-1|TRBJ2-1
CASSQDYNEQFF
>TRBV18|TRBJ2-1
CASSPPQGGRLLYNEQFF
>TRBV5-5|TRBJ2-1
CASSFRLAGASSSYNEQFF
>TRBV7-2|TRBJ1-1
CASSLASRDGTEAFF
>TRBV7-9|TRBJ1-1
CASSPQTGGTEAFF
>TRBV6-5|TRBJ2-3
CASSYSKQTDTQYF
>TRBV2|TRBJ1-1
CASMSWASNTEAFF
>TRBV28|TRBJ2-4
CASSSQGDLLAKNIQYF
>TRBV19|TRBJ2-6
CASSIAEDGANVLTF
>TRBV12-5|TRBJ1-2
CASGLVGPSYGYTF